The entry below gives a single TCR beta chain sequence along with its context. The record originates from a study of blood T cell repertoires in COVID-19. Study-wide background: Samples came from the United States, Italy and Spain, spanning acute and convalescent COVID-19. Sources were T cells, B-cell-depleted T cells, or PBMCs; the material itself was cDNA or gDNA.

Original processing methods: Using reference gene primer amplification, nucleated cell counts were estimated. The repertoire was sequenced with immunoSEQ multiplex PCR; TCRdb's copy has only in-frame clones and lacks some. V, J and clone size are taken as reported in that table, and D and trimming were inferred from the DNA itself. The table has 100,000 or so clones, 85% seen once; the top ten hold 1.5% to 2%. Germline V lookup: CDR1 SGHDT, CDR2 YYEEEE. Trimming took off 4 bases at V and 1 base at J, with 12 bases between the two ends. The CDR3 runs 16 residues. The origin of this receptor is a woman in her seventies with active or convalescent COVID-19. Material for sequencing was peripheral blood. V is TRBV5-6 and J is TRBJ2-6; a possible D gene is TRBD1 (6 bases). Written as DNA, the CDR3 is TGTGCCAGCAGCCCCGATCAGGGGTCTGGGGCCAACGTCCTGACTTTC. Translated: CASSPDQGSGANVLTF.